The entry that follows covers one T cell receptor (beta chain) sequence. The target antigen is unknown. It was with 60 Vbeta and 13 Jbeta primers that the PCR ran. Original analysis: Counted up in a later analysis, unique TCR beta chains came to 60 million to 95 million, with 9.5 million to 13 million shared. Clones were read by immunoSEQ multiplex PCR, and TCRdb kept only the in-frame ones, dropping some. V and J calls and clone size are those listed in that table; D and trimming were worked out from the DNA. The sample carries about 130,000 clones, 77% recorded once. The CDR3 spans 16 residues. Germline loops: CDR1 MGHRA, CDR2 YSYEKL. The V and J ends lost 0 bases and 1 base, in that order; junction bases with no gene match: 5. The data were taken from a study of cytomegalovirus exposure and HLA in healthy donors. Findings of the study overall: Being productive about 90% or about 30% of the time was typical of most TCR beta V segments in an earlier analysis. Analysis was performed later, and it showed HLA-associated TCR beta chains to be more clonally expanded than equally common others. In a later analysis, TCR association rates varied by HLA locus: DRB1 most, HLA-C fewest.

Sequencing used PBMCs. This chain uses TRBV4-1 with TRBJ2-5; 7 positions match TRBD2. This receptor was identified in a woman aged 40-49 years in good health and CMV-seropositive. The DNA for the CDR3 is TGCGCCAGCAGCCAAGATGTGGCTAGCGGCCAAGAGACCCAGTACTTC. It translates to CASSQDVASGQETQYF.